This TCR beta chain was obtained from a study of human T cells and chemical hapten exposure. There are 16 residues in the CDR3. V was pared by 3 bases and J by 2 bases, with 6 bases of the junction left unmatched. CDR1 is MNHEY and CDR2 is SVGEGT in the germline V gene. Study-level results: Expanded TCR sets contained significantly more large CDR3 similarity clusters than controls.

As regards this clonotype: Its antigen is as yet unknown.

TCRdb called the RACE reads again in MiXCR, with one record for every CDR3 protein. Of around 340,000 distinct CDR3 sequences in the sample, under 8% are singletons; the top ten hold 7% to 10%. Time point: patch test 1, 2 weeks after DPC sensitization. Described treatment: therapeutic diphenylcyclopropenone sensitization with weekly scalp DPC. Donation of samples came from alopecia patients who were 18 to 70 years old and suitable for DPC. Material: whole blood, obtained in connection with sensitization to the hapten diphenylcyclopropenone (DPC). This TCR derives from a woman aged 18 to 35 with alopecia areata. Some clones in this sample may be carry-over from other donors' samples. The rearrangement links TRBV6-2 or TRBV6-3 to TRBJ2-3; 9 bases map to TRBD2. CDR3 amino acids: CASSYPGLAFTDTQYF. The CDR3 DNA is TGTGCCAGCAGTTATCCGGGACTAGCCTTCACAGATACGCAGTATTTT.